Only a few counts were recorded for the clone carrying this TCR beta chain. Antigen unknown. The CDR3 has 12 amino acids. Trimming removed 0 bases at V and 9 bases at J, with 9 bases between. Germline loops: CDR1 SGHRS, CDR2 YFSETQ. Primers used in a second PCR of roughly 7 to 11 cycles were a sample-barcoded 5' primer and a J-beta primer mix. A template-switch adaptor with 12 random nucleotides tagged each cDNA molecule. TCRdb re-called the 5' RACE reads through MiXCR, storing one row per CDR3 protein. The sample lists roughly 1.9 million distinct CDR3 sequences; around 42% were seen once. The data derive from a study of blood T cells in healthy people across ages. The study, taken as a whole, reports: In these data, TCR beta diversity tracked strongly with naive T cell percentage.

Drawing of peripheral blood yielded 7.5 to 10 milliliters from each donor. This TCR was recovered from a human donor in good health. The material sequenced was blood. This chain links TRBV5-1 with TRBJ1-1; no reliable D call. CDR3 bases: TGCGCCAGCAGCTTGGAGGGCAGGCAAGCTTTCTTT. Its translation is CASSLEGRQAFF.